The TCR beta chain under discussion was sequenced for a study of blood T cell repertoires in COVID-19. Study summary: Sites in the United States, Italy and Spain provided acute and convalescent COVID-19 samples. In each case, the material was cDNA or gDNA derived from T cells, B-cell-depleted T cells, or PBMCs.

From germline, CDR1 is SGHRS and CDR2 YFSETQ. There are 14 residues in the CDR3. V shed 4 bases and J shed 5 bases, with 12 bases lying between them. Authors' analysis steps: Amplification of reference gene primers provided the estimated nucleated cell counts. Measured with immunoSEQ multiplex PCR; TCRdb has only the in-frame clones, and not every one. V and J calls plus clone size are reproduced from that table; the DNA served to infer D and trimming. The sample has 200,000 or so clones, around four fifths seen once. This chain uses TRBV5-1 with TRBJ2-2, with D hard to call. The clonotype was recovered from a human donor in a cohort sampled during active COVID-19. Sequencing input: peripheral blood. CDR3 bases: TGCGCCAGCAGCACCCAGGTAGATACCGGGGAGCTGTTTTTT. This sequence encodes CASSTQVDTGELFF.